This TCR beta chain originates from a study of shared clonotypes between healthy human individuals. The table came from immunoSEQ multiplex PCR; TCRdb's copy has only in-frame clones and leaves some out. The sample has about 1.5 million clones; about 96% are singletons. Trimming cost V 4 bases and J 1 base, with 5 bases left between them. The germline CDR1 and CDR2 sequences are SNHLY and FYNNEI. CDR3 size: 13 residues. The clonotype was recovered from a man aged 30-40 years in good health. The gene calls are TRBV2 and TRBJ2-4; D might be TRBD1 (5 bases). The specimen was naive CD4+ T cells sorted from blood. Described subset: CD45RA+ positively selected. The CDR3 sequence is CASSAGAKNIQYF. The CDR3 DNA reads as TGTGCCAGCAGTGCAGGGGCCAAAAACATTCAGTACTTC.